These 14 T cell receptor beta chains came from one sample sequenced in a study of glioma-infiltrating T cells after dendritic cell vaccination. Here immunoSEQ multiplex PCR was the method, and the copy in TCRdb shows in-frame clones only, minus some. In the table there are roughly 51,000 clones, 85% of which are singletons. The sample here was blood, taken before dendritic cell vaccination. Source of these receptors: a human donor with glioblastoma.

The J gene is TRBJ2-3, the V gene TRBV5-4, with 12 bases aligning to TRBD2. Per the germline V gene, CDR1 is SGHNT and CDR2 is YYREEE (reference sequence). The length of the CDR3 is 16 residues. Trimming took 4 bases from V and 1 from J; bases not matched to a gene: 4. The CDR3 protein is CASSPRLAGGTDTQYF. Written as DNA, the CDR3 is TGTGCCAGCAGCCCCCGACTAGCGGGGGGCACAGATACGCAGTATTTT. The full variable domain, in which reference TRBV5-4 and TRBJ2-3 provide the parts outside the CDR3, is ETGVTQSPTHLIKTRGQQVTLRCSSQSGHNTVSWYQQALGQGPQFIFQYYREEENGRGNFPPRFSGLQFPNYSSELNVNALELDDSALYLCASSPRLAGGTDTQYFGPGTRLTVL.

This chain connects TRBV28 to TRBJ1-5; D might be TRBD1 (5 bases). Looked up from germline, CDR1 is MDHEN and CDR2 is SYDVKM. There are 15 residues in the CDR3. The ends were cut back, 4 bases at V and 2 bases at J, with 12 bases in the middle. CDR3 DNA sequence: TGTGCCAGCAGTTCTCCCCAGGGTCGCAATCAGCCCCAGCATTTT. Translation: CASSSPQGRNQPQHF.

This chain uses TRBV18 with TRBJ2-5; 7 positions match TRBD1. This CDR3 is built from 11 residues. Trimming took 4 bases from V and 10 from J; bases not matched to a gene: 3. Germline assignment: CDR1 KGHSH and CDR2 LQKENI. CDR3 coding DNA: TGTGCCAGCTCACGACAGGGAAACCAGTACTTC. Encoded protein: CASSRQGNQYF. The full variable domain, with the rest looked up from reference TRBV18 and TRBJ2-5, is NAGVMQNPRHLVRRRGQEARLRCSPMKGHSHVYWYRQLPEEGLKFMVYLQKENIIDESGMPKERFSAEFPKEGPSILRIQQVVRGDSAAYFCASSRQGNQYFGPGTRLLVL.

Written as DNA, the CDR3 is TGTGCCAGCAGCCCCCGGACAGGGAGCGTCGACACTGAAGCTTTCTTT. As protein: CASSPRTGSVDTEAFF. The gene calls are TRBV11-2 and TRBJ1-1, with 8 positions matching TRBD1. The CDR3 has 16 amino acids. Germline CDR1 reads SGHAT; CDR2 reads FQNNGV. With V trimmed by 5 bases and J by 3 bases, 11 bases remained unmatched.

The chain links TRBV4-1 to TRBJ2-1, with TRBD2 matching 12 bases. Per the germline V gene, CDR1 is MGHRA and CDR2 is YSYEKL. CDR3 length: 19 residues. The J segment lost 0 bases and the V segment lost 0 bases, leaving 6 bases of the junction unmatched. CDR3 sequence: CASSQDSLAGGSSYNEQFF. The CDR3, as DNA: TGCGCCAGCAGCCAAGATTCCCTAGCGGGAGGGAGCTCCTACAATGAGCAGTTCTTC.

The chain has TRBV7-9 and TRBJ1-2, with TRBD1 matching 8 bases. Germline V gene data show CDR1 as SEHNR and CDR2 as FQNEAQ (reference sequence). CDR3 length: 14 residues. Trimming took 6 bases from V and 8 from J; bases not matched to a gene: 11. The CDR3 is CASSSDRAPIGYTF. The CDR3 nucleotides are TGTGCCAGCAGTTCGGACAGGGCTCCGATAGGCTACACCTTC.

A few counts support this clone. At one end the junction does not follow the germline gene, possibly because of a read error. The rearrangement joins TRBV7-2 to TRBJ2-1, with 9 bases fitting TRBD2. Germline V gives CDR1 SGHTA, CDR2 FQGNSA. This CDR3 spans 13 amino acids. Written as DNA, the CDR3 is TGTGCCAGCAGCTTATACCGTCAAGCGGGGGGAATCTTC. Its translation is CASSLYRQAGGIF.

The chain recombines TRBV5-1 with TRBJ1-1; 7 bases fit TRBD1. The CDR3 is 17 residues long. CDR1 and CDR2 (germline): SGHRS, YFSETQ. Unmatched junction bases numbered 12, after V lost 3 bases and J lost 1 base. The CDR3 bases are TGCGCCAGCAGCTCCCTACGTTTGACAGGGAGGAACACTGAAGCTTTCTTT. Translating gives CASSSLRLTGRNTEAFF.

The CDR3 region has the DNA TGTGCCAGCAGTTTCGGGGGTAGCAATCAGCCCCAGCATTTT. It yields the protein CASSFGGSNQPQHF. The chain employs TRBV28 and TRBJ1-5; D might be TRBD1 (5 bases). The CDR3 is made up of 14 amino acids. Germline assignment: CDR1 MDHEN and CDR2 SYDVKM. V was pared by 3 bases and J by 0 bases, with 6 bases between.

Turning to this clone: The same CDR3 can be traced to other DNA sequences in this sample. V and J are TRBV6-5 and TRBJ1-6, with D hard to call. The germline CDR1 and CDR2 sequences are MNHEY and SVGAGI. V lost 4 bases and J lost 4, with 14 bases in between. CDR3 size: 16 residues. CDR3 sequence (DNA): TGTGCCAGCAGTTTTGACCGGGAGCCTTATAATTCACCCCTCCACTTT. The encoded protein is CASSFDREPYNSPLHF.

CDR3 coding DNA: TGCGCCAGCAGCCAAGATCAAGGGAGGTCGTTTTTT. This gives the protein CASSQDQGRSFF. The chain uses TRBV4-1 and TRBJ1-4; D unresolved. Germline V gives CDR1 MGHRA, CDR2 YSYEKL. This CDR3 has 12 amino acids. V lost 0 bases and J 16 bases, leaving 12 bases between the germline ends.

This rearrangement joins TRBV30 to TRBJ2-7, with TRBD2 matching over 7 bases. The CDR3 loop spans 14 amino acids. Losses at the gene ends were 1 base for V and 5 bases for J; bases not matched to a gene: 8. The germline V gene has CDR1 GTSNPN and CDR2 SVGIG (reference sequence). CDR3 in amino acids: CAWSGGGFSDEQYF. The CDR3 DNA is TGTGCCTGGAGTGGGGGGGGGTTTAGCGACGAGCAGTACTTC. Together with reference TRBV30 and TRBJ2-7, the CDR3 gives the full variable domain: SQTIHQWPATLVQPVGSPLSLECTVEGTSNPNLYWYRQAAGRGLQLLFYSVGIGQISSEVPQNLSASRPQDRQFILSSKKLLLSDSGFYLCAWSGGGFSDEQYFGPGTRLTVT.

The J gene is TRBJ2-2, the V gene TRBV19; 7 nucleotides align to TRBD1. Germline V gene data show CDR1 as LNHDA and CDR2 as SQIVND (reference sequence). CDR3 length equals 16 residues. V trimming: 1 base; J trimming: 8 bases; junction bases outside the gene matches: 10. The CDR3 here is CASSIATGYQGGELFF. The CDR3 DNA follows: TGTGCCAGTAGTATAGCGACAGGGTATCAAGGAGGGGAGCTGTTTTTT.

This clone was detected only once. CDR3 nucleotide sequence: TGTGCCAGCAGCGTAGGGGGCGGTGGGGAAAACACCATATATTTT. It translates to CASSVGGGGENTIYF. The rearrangement joins TRBV9 to TRBJ1-3, with D possibly TRBD1 on 5 matching bases. CDR1 SGDLS and CDR2 YYNGEE come from the germline V gene. The CDR3 length is 15 residues. The V and J ends lost 0 bases and 6 bases respectively, with 13 bases between them.